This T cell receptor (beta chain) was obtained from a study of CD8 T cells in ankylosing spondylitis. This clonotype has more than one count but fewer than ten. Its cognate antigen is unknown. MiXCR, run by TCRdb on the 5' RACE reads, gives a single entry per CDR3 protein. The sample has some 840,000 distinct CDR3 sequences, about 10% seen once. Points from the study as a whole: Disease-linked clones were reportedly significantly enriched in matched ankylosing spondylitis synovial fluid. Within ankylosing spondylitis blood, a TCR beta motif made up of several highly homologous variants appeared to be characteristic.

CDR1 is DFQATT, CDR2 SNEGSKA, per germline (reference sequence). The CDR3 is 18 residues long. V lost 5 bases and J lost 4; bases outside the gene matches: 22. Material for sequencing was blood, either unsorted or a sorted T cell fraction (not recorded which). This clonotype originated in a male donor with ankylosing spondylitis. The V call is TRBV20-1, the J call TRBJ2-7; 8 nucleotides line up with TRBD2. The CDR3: CSALDYSGGLPGRYEQYF. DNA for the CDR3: TGCAGTGCTCTCGACTACAGCGGGGGACTTCCAGGCCGGTACGAGCAGTACTTC.